Listed below are T cell receptor beta chains from one sample, sequenced in a study of human T cells and chemical hapten exposure. MiXCR, applied by TCRdb to the RACE reads, yields one record per CDR3 protein. The profile covers 300,000 to 400,000 distinct CDR3 sequences, with around 6.9% appearing a single time and roughly 8% taken by the ten largest. The source was whole blood, collected in connection with sensitization to the hapten diphenylcyclopropenone (DPC). Receptors were obtained from a woman aged 18-30 years with alopecia areata. Some clones in this sample may be carry-over from other donors' samples. Each CDR3 is given with its conserved first and last residue. D genes are given only for firm matches. For some rows the clone size is stated as once, few or many, or as a class when expanded; others skip it.

j_call | v_call | d_call | clone_size | cdr3_nt | cdr3_aa
TRBJ2-3 | TRBV7-2 | . | . | TGTGCCAGCAGCTTAGCGCTGGGATCCCTTAATACGCAGTATTTT | CASSLALGSLNTQYF
TRBJ1-5 | TRBV6-6 | . | few | TGTGCCAGCAGTTGGGGGAACTTAGGGAATCAGCCCCAGCATTTT | CASSWGNLGNQPQHF
TRBJ1-2 | TRBV3-1 | . | . | TGTGCCAGCAGCCAAGTAATTAACTATGGCTACACCTTC | CASSQVINYGYTF
TRBJ1-1 | TRBV18 | TRBD1 | many | TGTGCCAGCTCACCAGACAGGGGAGGGGGCACTGAAGCTTTCTTT | CASSPDRGGGTEAFF
TRBJ2-1 | TRBV4-2 | TRBD2 | many | TGTGCCAGCAGCCAAGAGATAGGTAGCGGGGGGGACAATGAGCAGTTCTTC | CASSQEIGSGGDNEQFF
TRBJ2-7 | TRBV9 | TRBD2 | many | TGTGCCAGCAGCGTAGGACTAGCGGGGCACTCCTACGAGCAGTACTTC | CASSVGLAGHSYEQYF
TRBJ1-5 | TRBV24-1 | . | few | TGTGCCACCAGTGGACCTAACAATCAGCCCCAGCATTTT | CATSGPNNQPQHF
TRBJ1-4 | TRBV11-2 | . | . | TGTGCCAGCAGCTCCGCCCCGGCCTATAATGAAAAACTGTTTTTT | CASSSAPAYNEKLFF
TRBJ1-1 | TRBV4-1 | . | few | TGCGCCAGCAGCCAAGGTGACATTAAAGCTTTCTTT | CASSQGDIKAFF
TRBJ1-5 | TRBV4-1 | . | few | TGCGCCAGCAGCCCCAGTGCGGCGACAGGGCCCCAGCATTTT | CASSPSAATGPQHF
TRBJ1-6 | TRBV4-1 | . | . | TGCGCCAGCAGTCCTTCGGACAAGCGTTCACCCCTCCACTTT | CASSPSDKRSPLHF
TRBJ2-1 | TRBV4-1 | . | few | TGCGCCAGCAGCAGTCGGGCCGATGAGCAGTTCTTC | CASSSRADEQFF
TRBJ1-6 | TRBV19 | . | . | TGTGCCAGTAGGATCAAGGTTAGCTCCTATAATTCACCCCTCCACTTT | CASRIKVSSYNSPLHF
TRBJ1-1 | TRBV4-2 | . | few | TGTGCCAGCAGCCCCTCAAACACACCGGGACGGCTTAGGGCTGAAGCTTTCTTT | CASSPSNTPGRLRAEAFF
TRBJ2-5 | TRBV4-3 | . | few | TGCGCCAGCAGCCAAGTCGCCGGCCTCCAAGAGACCCAGTACTTC | CASSQVAGLQETQYF
TRBJ1-5 | TRBV4-2 | . | . | TGTGCCAGCAGCCAAGATCTTATTGGGGGCTGGCAGCCCCAGCATTTT | CASSQDLIGGWQPQHF
TRBJ1-6 | TRBV9 | . | few | TGTGCCAGCAGCGTGGGGGACGGGCCGAATTCACCCCTCCACTTT | CASSVGDGPNSPLHF
TRBJ1-1 | TRBV5-1 | . | few | TGCGCCAGCAGCTCGGAGGTTGCCAACACTGAAGCTTTCTTT | CASSSEVANTEAFF
TRBJ1-6 | TRBV6-6 | TRBD1 | many | TGTGCCAGCAGTTACTCAGGGGGCGAGTATTCACCCCTCCACTTT | CASSYSGGEYSPLHF
TRBJ2-2 | TRBV6-2/TRBV6-3 | TRBD2 | . | TGTGCCAGCAGTTCCCAGCGGGGGGGGAACACCGGGGAGCTGTTTTTT | CASSSQRGGNTGELFF
TRBJ2-7 | TRBV5-1 | TRBD1 | . | TGCGCCAGCAGCCGTACAGGGGGCGACGACGAGCAGTACTTC | CASSRTGGDDEQYF
TRBJ1-2 | TRBV27 | . | . | TGTGCCAGCAGTTTGGCAGGGGAGGGCTACACCTTC | CASSLAGEGYTF
TRBJ1-1 | TRBV3-1 | . | . | TGTGCCAGCAGCGCCGATTTGGCCCAGGGGAACACTGAAGCTTTCTTT | CASSADLAQGNTEAFF
TRBJ2-5 | TRBV4-1 | TRBD1 | few | TGCGCCAGCAGCCAAGTCGGACAGGGGGGGGAGACCCAGTACTTC | CASSQVGQGGETQYF
TRBJ2-2 | TRBV4-2 | . | few | TGTGCCAGCAGCCAAGATCCACCCCCCGGGGAGCTGTTTTTT | CASSQDPPPGELFF
TRBJ1-5 | TRBV6-6 | TRBD1 | few | TGTGCCAGCAGGACGACAGGGGCCTTAGGTCAGCCCCAGCATTTT | CASRTTGALGQPQHF
TRBJ2-7 | TRBV4-2 | . | many | TGTGCCAGCAGCCCTCAGGCCTCCTACGAGCAGTACTTC | CASSPQASYEQYF
TRBJ2-6 | TRBV6-5 | . | many | TGTGCCAGCAGTTCCTGGGGTACCTCTGGGGCCAACGTCCTGACTTTC | CASSSWGTSGANVLTF
TRBJ1-1 | TRBV29-1 | . | . | TGCAGCGTTGAAAGGGGGGCAGGGGAAGCTTTCTTT | CSVERGAGEAFF
TRBJ2-3 | TRBV7-8 | TRBD2 | . | TGTGCCAGCAGCTTAGGGACTAGCGGGGACACAGATACGCAGTATTTT | CASSLGTSGDTDTQYF
TRBJ2-4 | TRBV7-2 | . | many | TGTGCCAGCAGCTTAACGCAGACCAAAAACATTCAGTACTTC | CASSLTQTKNIQYF
TRBJ2-2 | TRBV12-3/TRBV12-4 | . | many | TGTGCCAGCAGTTCCCACAGGGTTCGGGAGCTGTTTTTT | CASSSHRVRELFF
TRBJ1-2 | TRBV4-3 | TRBD1 | few | TGCGCCAGCAGCCAAGCCAGGGGGTTAAACTATGGCTACACCTTC | CASSQARGLNYGYTF
TRBJ2-7 | TRBV24-1 | . | few | TGTGCCACCCGCGGGACCCTCGCAAGAGCCTCCGAGCAGTACTTC | CATRGTLARASEQYF
TRBJ2-6 | TRBV24-1 | . | few | TGTGCCACCAGTGATTCGCCCTTTTTGGGGGATGGGGCCAACGTCCTGACTTTC | CATSDSPFLGDGANVLTF
TRBJ2-2 | TRBV27 | . | few | TGTGCCAGCAGCACGGGCAGGGACCCTGTGGAGGGGACCGGGGAGCTGTTTTTT | CASSTGRDPVEGTGELFF
TRBJ2-1 | TRBV3-1 | . | . | TGTGCCAGCAGCCAAGCTGGCCGAGGGAATGAGCAGTTCTTC | CASSQAGRGNEQFF
TRBJ1-1 | TRBV29-1 | TRBD1 | . | TGCAGCGTGTCCGGACAGGGAAGTACTGAAGCTTTCTTT | CSVSGQGSTEAFF
TRBJ2-3 | TRBV7-9 | TRBD2 | many | TGTGCCAGCAGCTCGAAGACTAGCGGGGACACAGATACGCAGTATTTT | CASSSKTSGDTDTQYF
TRBJ1-5 | TRBV6-1 | . | many | TGTGCCAGCAGTGATAGGGACCGGAATCAGCCCCAGCATTTT | CASSDRDRNQPQHF
TRBJ2-3 | TRBV10-3 | . | many | TGTGCCATCAGTGAGTCGATCACGGCAGATACGCAGTATTTT | CAISESITADTQYF
TRBJ2-4 | TRBV4-3 | . | . | TGCGCCAGCAGCCAAGATTTTAGGGTGTTGGACAAAAACATTCAGTACTTC | CASSQDFRVLDKNIQYF
TRBJ2-4 | TRBV7-2 | . | . | TGTGCCAGCAGCCCACAAGTGGGGGCTTTCGGAAAAAACATTCAGTACTTC | CASSPQVGAFGKNIQYF